This TCR beta chain was retrieved from a study of T cell responses to AZD1222 COVID-19 vaccine. Study overall: Pooled together were second doses at about 4 or about 12 weeks. General observations from the study: Repertoire sampling was restricted to post-peak T cell response timepoints.

Points on this clone: Its matching antigen is unknown.

This CDR3 has 11 residues. Germline CDR1 DFQATT, CDR2 SNEGSKA (reference sequence). The V end was cut by 6 bases, the J end by 4 bases, with 8 bases between. Clones were sequenced by immunoSEQ multiplex PCR, and TCRdb holds only the in-frame ones, with some missing. The table includes approximately 100,000 clones, roughly nine tenths detected once. Sequences were derived from peripheral blood, sampled on day 0 of AZD1222 vaccination. This TCR derives from an adult in good health. This sequence joins TRBV20-1 and TRBJ2-3; D not certain. The CDR3 nucleotides read TGCAGTGCAAAACGCGCAGATACGCAGTATTTT. Its translation is CSAKRADTQYF.